This T cell receptor (beta chain) was found in a study of PD-1 blockade in mismatch repair-deficient tumors. Overall study findings and caveats: Tumor-resident clones, often absent from pretreatment blood, expanded after pembrolizumab and then contracted.

The TCR-sequenced patients were three responders to pembrolizumab. V was pared by 4 bases and J by 4 bases, with 14 bases between. Germline values: CDR1 LGHNA, CDR2 YSLEER. The CDR3 has 16 amino acids. Assay used: immunoSEQ multiplex PCR; TCRdb lists only in-frame clones, some missing. Of 38,000 or so clones listed, roughly 85% are singletons. Worth noting for this clone: The antigen is unknown.

The chain combines TRBV4-3 with TRBJ2-6; maybe TRBD2 (5 bases). The sequencing here drew on peripheral blood, taken roughly 76 weeks after starting pembrolizumab. The receptor was derived from an adult with mismatch repair-deficient cancer. The CDR3 loop is CASSRGPREGANVLTF. For the CDR3, the DNA is TGCGCCAGCAGCCGAGGGCCGAGGGAGGGGGCCAACGTCCTGACTTTC.